What follows are 11 T cell receptor beta chains derived from one specimen sequenced in a study of T-cell reconstitution after alpha-beta-depleted transplantation in children. Preparation of the TCRbeta library used unique molecular identifiers. MiXCR was run by TCRdb on the PCR reads, yielding one entry per CDR3 protein. The repertoire holds about 870,000 distinct CDR3 sequences, roughly 16% seen once, with approximately 4.5% in the top ten. Sequences were derived from PBMCs, mostly from graft donor cells, sampled 360 days after TCRalphabeta/CD19-depleted stem cell transplant. Receptors originate from a male patient younger than 18 who had a stem cell transplant for acute lymphoblastic leukemia, so the T cells may come from the graft donor.

This clonotype was seen a few times. This chain links TRBV29-1 with TRBJ2-1; tentative D call: TRBD2 (6 bases). This CDR3 has 13 residues. CDR1 is SQVTM and CDR2 is ANQGSEA in the germline V gene. The V and J ends lost 3 bases and 1 base respectively, with 7 bases between them. The CDR3, as DNA: TGCAGCGTTGAGGCGGGATCCTACAATGAGCAGTTCTTC. It specifies CSVEAGSYNEQFF.

In this sample, this clonotype turned up once. At one end the junction does not follow the germline gene, possibly because of a read error. The chain uses TRBV12-3 or TRBV12-4 and TRBJ1-5; no reliable D call. This CDR3 region has 12 residues. CDR3 amino acids: CASSFPNQPQLF. The CDR3 region has the DNA TGTGCCAGCAGTTTCCCCAATCAGCCCCAGCTTTTT.

This clonotype was seen many times. The CDR3 is CASSDRDRSYEQYF. The CDR3, as DNA: TGTGCCAGCAGCGACCGGGACAGATCCTACGAGCAGTACTTC. This sequence joins TRBV3-1 and TRBJ2-7, with 7 nucleotides matching TRBD1. The CDR3 has 14 residues. The trim removed 5 bases at V and 1 base at J, leaving 5 bases unmatched. Germline V gives CDR1 LGHDT, CDR2 YNNKEL (reference sequence).

The rearrangement links TRBV5-1 to TRBJ1-3; D not certain. V lost 3 bases to trimming and J lost 4 bases, with 11 bases between them. The CDR3 loop spans 14 amino acids. CDR1 SGHRS and CDR2 YFSETQ come from the germline V gene. DNA of the CDR3: TGCGCCAGCAGCTCGGGTGGCTCAGGAAACACCATATATTTT. Its protein product is CASSSGGSGNTIYF.

The chain uses TRBV29-1 and TRBJ2-5; no definite D call. Germline CDR1 reads SQVTM; CDR2 reads ANQGSEA. Trimming removed 2 bases from V and 1 base from J, with 8 bases in between. The length of the CDR3 is 13 residues. The CDR3 DNA sequence: TGCAGCGTTGAAAAAGACTTCCAAGAGACCCAGTACTTC. This translates into CSVEKDFQETQYF.

This clonotype came up a few times. One end of the junction is discordant with germline, which a read error may explain. The rearrangement joins TRBV6-6 to TRBJ1-3, with D perhaps TRBD1 (5 bases). The CDR3 consists of 13 residues. The germline gives CDR1 MNHNY, CDR2 SVGAGI (reference sequence). The CDR3 DNA sequence: TGTGCCAGCAGTTACCGACTACTTCCGGGGGAAGTATTT. Protein sequence: CASSYRLLPGEVF.

The rearrangement uses TRBV27 and TRBJ2-1; 7 bases match TRBD1. The V gene's germline CDR1 is MNHEY and CDR2 SMNVEV (reference sequence). V lost 4 bases to trimming and J lost 4 bases; unmatched junction nucleotides: 10. This CDR3 is built from 16 residues. CDR3 residues: CASSSRDRFLYNEQFF. The CDR3 DNA sequence: TGTGCCAGCAGTTCGAGGGACAGATTCTTATACAATGAGCAGTTCTTC.

This clonotype was seen at least ten times. This sequence joins TRBV12-3 or TRBV12-4 and TRBJ1-5; D ambiguous. The CDR3 totals 14 residues. Deletions cut 1 base from V and 6 bases from J, with 10 bases between. The CDR3 spells CASSLVQTGQPQHF. As DNA, the CDR3 is TGTGCCAGCAGTTTAGTCCAGACTGGTCAGCCCCAGCATTTT.

This clonotype was recorded a few times. V is TRBV15 and J is TRBJ2-5; possible D gene TRBD2, 6 bases. There are 16 residues in the CDR3. The germline gives CDR1 LNHNV, CDR2 YYDKDF (reference sequence). V lost 8 bases and J 1 base, leaving 20 bases between the germline ends. CDR3 nucleotide sequence: TGTGCCACCTCCCCTTCGACAGCGGGCCTCCAAGAGACCCAGTACTTC. This encodes CATSPSTAGLQETQYF.

The chain has TRBV6-1 and TRBJ2-5, with no clear D. The CDR3 length is 15 residues. From germline, CDR1 is MNHNS and CDR2 SASEGT. The germline V and J ends were trimmed by 0 bases and 1 base, with 9 bases remaining between them. CDR3 sequence (DNA): TGTGCCAGCAGTGAAGCGCCTCGCCCCCAAGAGACCCAGTACTTC. Protein sequence: CASSEAPRPQETQYF.

This chain links TRBV30 with TRBJ2-1, with 9 bases that match TRBD2. The V and J ends lost 1 base and 0 bases, in that order; junction bases with no gene match: 1. The CDR3 has 15 residues. Germline V CDR1 and CDR2: GTSNPN, SVGIG (reference sequence). The CDR3 is CAWSGGLASYNEQFF. The DNA of the CDR3 is TGTGCCTGGAGTGGGGGACTAGCCTCCTACAATGAGCAGTTCTTC.